Here is one T cell receptor beta chain with its context. It lacks a known antigen. Base qualities are not at hand, and no much larger clone is one base apart. The data were obtained in a study of blood T cell repertoires in COVID-19 (dated by TCRdb to about 2020). Some background on the complete study: Samples covering the acute and convalescent phases of COVID-19 were provided by collaborators in the United States, Italy and Spain. The prospective study material was composed of cDNA or gDNA derived from T cells, B-cell-depleted T cells, or PBMCs. Deeply sampled blood TCRbeta repertoires from subjects exposed to, actively infected with, or recovered from COVID-19 were included in the dataset. A freely available public database, intended as a resource for researchers studying the immune response to SARS-CoV-2, is where the repertoires were released. The samples were drawn from two sources: the first 160 participants of the ongoing ImmuneRACE study, and 1,200 or so subjects contributed by 6 global collaborators. Sample metadata almost always included a de-identified subject ID, COVID-19 status, age in years and sex. Where HLA class I and class II types were available, the types were taken from metadata supplied by the sample provider, not from assay-based typing.

The CDR3 spans 14 residues, from the cysteine through the phenylalanine. The sequence is cut down to CDR3 DNA, 42 bases in frame from base 1. Via the germline V gene, CDR1 is SGHRS and CDR2 YFSETQ. The junction shows trimming of 0 bases on V and 11 bases on J, plus 18 bases between the germline ends. TCRbeta CDR3 regions were amplified from genomic DNA by means of the immunoSEQ Assay, a bias-controlled multiplex PCR. On the authors' methods: Nucleated cell counts per sample were estimated from amplification of reference gene primers within the assay. To quantify the absolute abundance of each unique TCRbeta CDR3 rearrangement, sequence reads were collapsed and filtered. For each sample, productive Simpson clonality was calculated as the square root of Simpson's diversity index over productive rearrangements. Drawn from immuneACCESS, this table holds only the in-frame rearrangements with V and J called that TCRdb kept. Clones are partly lost; checked studies trace under half to an unresolved V gene and leave the rest unexplained. The V and J calls and clone size are taken from that table; D and trimming were inferred from the DNA. A total of some 170,000 clones appear in this sample, over 80% of them only once. Around 1.6% of the sample lies in the top ten.

Overall study results and their limits: The amount of clinical and demographic metadata varied by source and participant and was provided uncurated.

The collaborating institutions used their own protocols to collect whole blood in K2EDTA tubes. Collaborator samples were shipped for TCRbeta analysis as frozen whole blood, isolated PBMCs, or DNA extracted from either sample type. This TCR derives from a woman in her fifties or sixties with acute or convalescent COVID-19. Specimen: peripheral blood. The receptor chain draws on TRBV5-1 and TRBJ2-7; TRBD1 is perhaps the D gene, given 6 matching bases. The nucleotide sequence is given as TGCGCCAGCAGCTTGGAGCCCGGGACATCACAGGAGTACTTC. Its protein is CASSLEPGTSQEYF.